Listed here is a single T cell receptor (beta chain). The sample is drawn from a study of patients and donors after allogeneic stem cell transplantation. TCRdb re-analysed the RT-PCR reads in MiXCR, keeping a single row per CDR3 protein. Counted here are roughly 200,000 distinct CDR3 sequences, 35% to 45% occurring once; the ten biggest clones make up around a tenth. The receptor was isolated from a human donor who was either an allogeneic HSCT recipient or a stem cell or donor lymphocyte infusion donor (not recorded which). It is not recorded whose cells these are; they may come from a transplant donor. Sequencing input: blood, either unsorted or a sorted T cell fraction (not recorded which).

The DNA of the CDR3 is TGTGCCAGCAGTTTAAAATCCCAGACAGGGGGCTCCAAAAACATTCAGTACTTC. Residues: CASSLKSQTGGSKNIQYF. The V gene is TRBV12-3 or TRBV12-4, the J gene TRBJ2-4; TRBD1 aligns across 10 bases. This CDR3 is built from 18 residues. The V and J ends lost 2 bases and 2 bases, in that order; junction bases with no gene match: 9.